This T cell receptor beta chain emerged from a study of beta chain features in type 1 diabetes. Isolated RNA was reverse transcribed in full, so expressed TCRB transcripts were sequenced. Some clones are missing from TCRdb's copy, which holds only in-frame ones; the method was immunoSEQ multiplex PCR. The table records roughly 450,000 clones, 11% to 15% of them present only once. Comments on this clone: Antigen unknown.

Post-sort purity exceeded 95% for all sorted populations. General study findings and limits: The study found that naive, central memory and Treg TCRB repertoires appeared more similar in patients than in healthy donors. A cDNA-based sequencing approach could over-represent cells with high TCR expression. Moderate yet significant TCRB CDR3 shortening was seen in Type 1 diabetes patients in all four CD4+ subsets.

CDR3 length: 15 amino acids. Trimming took off 0 bases at V and 4 bases at J, with 13 bases between the two ends. Germline CDR1 is SGDLS and CDR2 is YYNGEE. The sequence was obtained from a man aged 30-40 years in good health. The chain joins TRBV9 to TRBJ1-1; D gene ambiguous. Sequencing was carried out using naive CD4+ T cells from blood. Here the CDR3 DNA reads TGTGCCAGCAGCGTAGTAGCCGGGGTTGGCACTGAAGCTTTCTTT. It translates to CASSVVAGVGTEAFF.